This T cell receptor (beta chain) was captured by sequencing in a study of blood T cells in healthy people across ages. Whole-study findings and limits: Older individuals had lower TCR beta diversity per million T cells (the decline was roughly linear). Total diversity from one million sequenced T cells was likely underestimated. A conclusive naive versus antigen-experienced comparison was prevented by the unsorted PBMCs.

Together with a sample-barcoded 5' primer, a J-beta primer mix was included in a second PCR lasting about 6 to 12 cycles. TCRdb re-called the 5' RACE reads through MiXCR, storing one row per CDR3 protein. The data show 850,000 to 950,000 distinct CDR3 sequences, with 29% seen just once and 17% held by the top ten. V shed 2 bases, J shed 1 base, and the junction held 20 bases outside the gene matches. Germline CDR1 reads LGHNA; CDR2 reads YNFKEQ. The CDR3 totals 21 residues. This clonotype has a count of ten or more. Its antigen remains unidentified. This receptor was taken from a woman of 80 years or more in good health. The specimen was blood. The chain has TRBV4-2 and TRBJ2-3, with 8 bases matching TRBD1. CDR3 sequence reads: CASSQKRGLGQGVGGTDTQYF. The DNA of the CDR3 is TGTGCCAGCAGCCAAAAGAGGGGGCTAGGACAGGGAGTCGGGGGCACAGATACGCAGTATTTT.